These 23 T cell receptor beta chains share one sample of origin, sequenced in a study of Graves' ophthalmopathy and Graves' hyperthyroidism. RNA transcripts served as template for amplifying TCR beta CDR3 sequences. Scientists carried out first-round RT-PCR using HTBI primers and then a second-round multiplex PCR. TCRdb re-called the multiplex PCR reads with MiXCR, one entry per CDR3 protein. The data hold 170,000 or so distinct CDR3 sequences, with approximately 40% observed a single time. Sequenced: peripheral blood. Receptor source: a woman aged 40 to 55 with Graves' ophthalmopathy.

The chain links TRBV19 to TRBJ2-7, with 7 bases lining up with TRBD2. CDR3 length: 16 residues. Germline V CDR1 and CDR2: LNHDA, SQIVND (reference sequence). V lost 8 bases to trimming and J lost 0 bases; unmatched junction nucleotides: 13. CDR3 protein: CASSRVGGSSSYEQYF. The CDR3 DNA reads TGTGCCAGTTCACGGGTGGGCGGGAGTAGCTCCTACGAGCAGTACTTC.

This clonotype has ten or more counts. The CDR3 coding sequence is TGTGCCACCAGCAGAGACAGGGTGGAGACCCAGTACTTC. It specifies CATSRDRVETQYF. The chain combines TRBV15 with TRBJ2-5; tentative D call: TRBD1 (5 bases). The CDR3 has 13 residues. The V gene's germline CDR1 is LNHNV and CDR2 YYDKDF (reference sequence). Trimming left V 0 bases short and J 5 bases short, with 7 bases between.

This clonotype was counted at least ten times. This sequence joins TRBV28 and TRBJ2-5, with D unresolved. V was pared by 6 bases and J by 5 bases, with 19 bases between. Germline CDR1 and CDR2: MDHEN and SYDVKM. CDR3 length: 15 amino acids. The CDR3 protein is CASSTLGRRWETQYF. For the CDR3, the DNA is TGTGCCAGCAGCACCTTAGGGCGGCGGTGGGAGACCCAGTACTTC.

This clonotype was detected many times. The rearrangement uses TRBV24-1 and TRBJ2-5; the D is unclear. CDR3 size: 12 residues. Trimming cost V 2 bases and J 7 bases, with 7 bases left between them. The germline CDR1 and CDR2 sequences are KGHDR and SFDVKD. This chain's CDR3 is CATSDSQRTQYF. The CDR3 DNA reads TGTGCCACCAGTGATTCCCAGAGGACCCAGTACTTC.

This CDR3 is CSARPRLGGETQYF. The CDR3 region has the DNA TGCAGTGCTAGACCCAGGTTGGGGGGAGAGACCCAGTACTTC. The chain uses TRBV20-1 and TRBJ2-5; tentative D call: TRBD2 (6 bases). This CDR3 region has 14 residues. The V end lost 2 bases, the J end lost 4 bases, and 14 bases lay between the germline ends. From germline, CDR1 is DFQATT and CDR2 SNEGSKA (reference sequence).

This clonotype was recorded at least ten times. This chain's CDR3 is CASSQYSDSNQPQHF. The DNA for the CDR3 is TGCGCCAGCAGCCAGTATAGTGATAGCAATCAGCCCCAGCATTTT. The rearrangement uses TRBV4-1 and TRBJ1-5; D call uncertain. With 3 bases removed from V and 0 bases from J, the gap between germline ends came to 9 bases. The CDR3 sequence is 15 residues long. Germline V gene data show CDR1 as MGHRA and CDR2 as YSYEKL.

The CDR3 protein is CASSWQRGSEQYF. CDR3 DNA sequence: TGTGCCAGCAGTTGGCAGCGGGGGTCCGAGCAGTACTTC. The chain joins TRBV6-2 or TRBV6-3 to TRBJ2-7; 8 positions agree with TRBD2. Trimming at V came to 4 bases and at J to 6 bases, leaving 5 bases not matched to a gene. The CDR3 totals 13 residues. Germline CDR1 MNHEY, CDR2 SVGEGT.

This clonotype was seen many times. This chain joins TRBV6-1 and TRBJ2-2, with D perhaps TRBD1 (6 bases). The CDR3 consists of 14 residues. In germline, CDR1 is MNHNS, CDR2 SASEGT. Trimming stripped 10 bases from V and 0 bases from J, with 12 bases between. In DNA form, the CDR3 reads TGTGCCACCCGGACAGTCGCGAACACCGGGGAGCTGTTTTTT. The encoded protein is CATRTVANTGELFF.

This clonotype was found many times. The chain couples TRBV7-2 to TRBJ2-5, with TRBD2 as a possible D gene (6 bases). The CDR3 spans 14 residues. CDR1 and CDR2 (germline): SGHTA, FQGNSA. The V end lost 5 bases, the J end lost 4 bases, and 14 bases lay between the germline ends. CDR3 loop: CASSPGGARETQYF. CDR3 in DNA: TGTGCCAGCAGCCCCGGAGGGGCAAGAGAGACCCAGTACTTC.

This clonotype was found a few times. The gene calls are TRBV6-2 or TRBV6-3 and TRBJ2-7; 12 bases agree with TRBD2. J was trimmed by 4 bases and V by 0 bases; bases with no gene match: 1. This CDR3 spans 15 amino acids. Germline CDR1 and CDR2: MNHEY and SVGEGT. CDR3 nucleotides: TGTGCCAGCAGTTACTCTCTAGCGGGAGGGTACGAGCAGTACTTC. As protein: CASSYSLAGGYEQYF.

The V and J genes are TRBV30 and TRBJ1-2; perhaps TRBD1 as D (6 bases). CDR1 and CDR2 from the germline V gene are GTSNPN and SVGIG (reference sequence). Trimming removed 3 bases from V and 6 bases from J, with 17 bases in between. CDR3 length: 14 amino acids. The CDR3 DNA reads as TGTGCCTGGAGACGCGGGCAGGGGCGTGATGGCTACACCTTC. This sequence encodes CAWRRGQGRDGYTF.

The chain carries TRBV29-1 and TRBJ1-1; weak D call: TRBD1 (5 bases). This CDR3 has 13 amino acids. In germline, CDR1 is SQVTM, CDR2 ANQGSEA. V lost 7 bases and J lost 4, with 16 bases in between. The CDR3 bases are TGCAGCGGATCGGGAGGGGCGGGCACTGAAGCTTTCTTT. Translating gives CSGSGGAGTEAFF.

The rearrangement joins TRBV6-2 or TRBV6-3 to TRBJ2-5; 8 bases map to TRBD1. The J call may be in error: the DNA end matches TRBJ2-7 better. Germline-derived CDR1 and CDR2 are MNHEY and SVGEGT. CDR3 length: 14 amino acids. The CDR3 protein is CASKGTGRDYEQYF. CDR3 sequence (DNA): TGTGCCAGCAAGGGGACAGGACGGGACTACGAGCAGTACTTC.

This clonotype appeared many times. This rearrangement joins TRBV4-2 to TRBJ2-7; TRBD2 might be the D (6 bases). Trimming shortened V by 0 bases and J by 2 bases, and 11 bases separated the two germline ends. The germline V gene encodes CDR1 LGHNA and CDR2 YNFKEQ. The CDR3 is 15 residues long. Here the CDR3 DNA reads TGTGCCAGCAGCCAAGAAGCGGCTAGCGCCTACGAGCAGTACTTC. The encoded protein is CASSQEAASAYEQYF.

In this sample, this clonotype turned up many times. V is TRBV12-3 or TRBV12-4 and J is TRBJ1-5; D gene unclear. This CDR3 spans 12 amino acids. V shed 3 bases and J shed 6 bases, with 6 bases lying between them. CDR3 sequence: CASSFWGQPQHF. In nucleotides, the CDR3 is TGTGCCAGCAGTTTTTGGGGTCAGCCCCAGCATTTT.

This sequence joins TRBV6-5 and TRBJ2-7; D might be TRBD1 (5 bases). The CDR3 is made up of 15 amino acids. Per germline, CDR1 MNHEY and CDR2 SVGAGI. Trimming left V 2 bases short and J 4 bases short, with 15 bases between. The CDR3 loop reads CASSYSQGRKYEQYF. The DNA of the CDR3 is TGTGCCAGCAGTTACAGTCAGGGAAGAAAGTACGAGCAGTACTTC.

This clonotype was picked up one time. The chain links TRBV19 to TRBJ1-1; D gene uncertain. Germline CDR1 and CDR2: LNHDA and SQIVND (reference sequence). V lost 10 bases and J lost 1, with 19 bases in between. The CDR3 is 15 residues long. This CDR3 is CATRNWRDGNTEAFF. DNA of the CDR3: TGTGCCACCCGGAATTGGAGAGATGGGAACACTGAAGCTTTCTTT.

This clonotype was recorded at least ten times. The chain employs TRBV2 and TRBJ2-5; tentatively, D is TRBD2 (5 bases). The CDR3 runs 16 residues. The V gene lost 7 bases and the J gene lost 3 bases, with 21 bases spanning the gap. The germline V gene encodes CDR1 SNHLY and CDR2 FYNNEI. CDR3 nucleotide sequence: TGTGCCAGCACCCCCAGTCGGGGATTGGTGAAAGAGACCCAGTACTTC. The encoded protein is CASTPSRGLVKETQYF.

This clonotype occurred many times. The chain is built from TRBV5-6 and TRBJ1-1, with TRBD1 matching over 7 bases. This CDR3 has 15 amino acids. V was pared by 4 bases and J by 3 bases, with 9 bases of the junction left unmatched. Germline CDR1 reads SGHDT; CDR2 reads YYEEEE. The CDR3 is CASSPKGAVDTEAFF. CDR3 DNA: TGTGCCAGCAGCCCTAAGGGGGCGGTGGACACTGAAGCTTTCTTT.

This clonotype was detected many times. The rearrangement uses TRBV6-2 or TRBV6-3 and TRBJ1-5; tentative D call: TRBD1 (5 bases). The germline V gene has CDR1 MNHEY and CDR2 SVGEGT. V was trimmed by 4 bases and J by 6 bases, leaving 13 bases between them. The CDR3 length is 14 residues. This chain's CDR3 is CASSWGRDIQPQHF. CDR3 nucleotide sequence: TGTGCCAGCAGTTGGGGCCGGGATATTCAGCCCCAGCATTTT.

The sample holds one count of this clonotype. The chain uses TRBV7-2 and TRBJ2-7, with 10 bases that match TRBD1. The germline CDR1 and CDR2 sequences are SGHTA and FQGNSA. The CDR3 spans 16 residues. V lost 1 base and J lost 2; bases outside the gene matches: 5. CDR3 amino acids: CASSLGPGTGAYEQYF. The CDR3 DNA sequence: TGTGCCAGCAGCTTAGGGCCCGGGACAGGGGCCTACGAGCAGTACTTC.

In this sample, this clonotype turned up many times. V usage is TRBV12-3 or TRBV12-4 and J usage is TRBJ2-5, with TRBD1 matching 9 bases. The length of the CDR3 is 18 residues. Trimming cost V 6 bases and J 2 bases; bases outside gene matches: 16. CDR3 sequence reads: CASSLGQGYGLRQETQYF. The CDR3 DNA reads as TGTGCCAGCAGCCTGGGACAGGGTTATGGTTTGAGGCAAGAGACCCAGTACTTC.

Many counts were recorded for this clonotype. CDR3 nucleotide sequence: TGCAGTGCTGGCGGGGGGACAGGGGGAAGCAATCAGCCCCAGCATTTT. This gives the protein CSAGGGTGGSNQPQHF. V and J are TRBV20-1 and TRBJ1-5, with 11 bases lining up with TRBD1. Germline CDR1 is DFQATT and CDR2 is SNEGSKA (reference sequence). This CDR3 has 16 amino acids. The V and J ends lost 5 bases and 1 base, in that order; junction bases with no gene match: 7.